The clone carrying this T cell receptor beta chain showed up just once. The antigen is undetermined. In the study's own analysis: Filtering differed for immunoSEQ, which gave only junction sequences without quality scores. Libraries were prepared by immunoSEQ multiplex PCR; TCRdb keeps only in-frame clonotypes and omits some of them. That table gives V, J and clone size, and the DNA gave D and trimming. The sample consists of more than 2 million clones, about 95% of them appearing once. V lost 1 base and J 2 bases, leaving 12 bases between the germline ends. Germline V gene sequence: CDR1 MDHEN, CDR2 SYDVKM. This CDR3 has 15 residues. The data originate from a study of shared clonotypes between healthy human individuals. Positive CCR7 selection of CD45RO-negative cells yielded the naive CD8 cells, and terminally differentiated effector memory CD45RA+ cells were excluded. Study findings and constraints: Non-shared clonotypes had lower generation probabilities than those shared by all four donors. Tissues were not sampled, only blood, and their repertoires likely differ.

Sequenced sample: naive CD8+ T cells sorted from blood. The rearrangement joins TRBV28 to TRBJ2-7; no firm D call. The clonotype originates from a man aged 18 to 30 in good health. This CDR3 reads CASSLSPGVPYEQYF. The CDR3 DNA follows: TGTGCCAGCAGTTTATCCCCTGGTGTCCCCTACGAGCAGTACTTC.